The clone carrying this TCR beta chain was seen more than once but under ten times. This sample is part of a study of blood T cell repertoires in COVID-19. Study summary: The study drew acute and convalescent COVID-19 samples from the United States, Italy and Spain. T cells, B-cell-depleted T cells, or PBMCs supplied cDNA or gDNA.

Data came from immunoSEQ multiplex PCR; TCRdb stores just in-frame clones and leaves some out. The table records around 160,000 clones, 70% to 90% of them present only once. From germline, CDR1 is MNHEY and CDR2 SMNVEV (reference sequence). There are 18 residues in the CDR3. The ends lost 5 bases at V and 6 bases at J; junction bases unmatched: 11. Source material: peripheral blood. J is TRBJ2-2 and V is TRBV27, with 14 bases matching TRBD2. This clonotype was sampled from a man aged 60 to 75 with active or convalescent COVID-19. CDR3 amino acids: CASSITTSGRARAGELFF. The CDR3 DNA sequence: TGTGCCAGCAGTATTACGACTAGCGGGAGGGCCAGGGCCGGGGAGCTGTTTTTT.